The rows below give T cell receptor beta chains drawn from one sample of a study of T cell responses to AZD1222 COVID-19 vaccine. Sequencing used immunoSEQ multiplex PCR; TCRdb keeps in-frame clones, though not all of them. The sample comprises 140,000 or so clones, roughly 92% of which are singletons, and roughly 1.8% rests with the top ten. Sequenced here: peripheral blood, sampled on day 0 of AZD1222 vaccination. All receptors come from an adult in good health. CDR3s include the opening cysteine and the closing phenylalanine or tryptophan. The order of the fields is V gene, J gene, clone size, D gene, CDR3 DNA, CDR3 protein. The D gene is left open where the match is weak. For some rows the clone size is stated as once, few or many, or as a class when expanded; others skip it.

>TRBV9|TRBJ2-1|-|TRBD2
TGTGCCAGCAGCGCGGGACTAGCCAATGAGCAGTTCTTC
CASSAGLANEQFF
>TRBV11-3|TRBJ2-3|-|-
TGTGCCAGCAGCTTTTCGGGATCCACAGATACGCAGTATTTT
CASSFSGSTDTQYF
>TRBV7-2|TRBJ1-2|-|TRBD1
TGTGCCAGCAGCCAAGGGGGCGCCGCGGGCTATGGCTACACCTTC
CASSQGGAAGYGYTF
>TRBV4-1|TRBJ2-5|once|-
TGCGCCAGCAGCCAAGCCCCGTCGCCCGCAACTTTCGGGGGGCATCAAGAGACCCAGTACTTC
CASSQAPSPATFGGHQETQYF
>TRBV30|TRBJ2-6|-|-
TGTGCCTTCAACTCTGGGGCCAACGTCCTGACTTTC
CAFNSGANVLTF
>TRBV6-5|TRBJ1-3|-|TRBD1
TGTGCCAGCAGTTTCGACGGACAGGGTGGGGGAAACACCATATATTTT
CASSFDGQGGGNTIYF
>TRBV7-3|TRBJ2-1|-|TRBD2
TGTGCCAGCAGCCTACGCCCTGGACTAGCGGGGGGATACAATGAGCAGTTCTTC
CASSLRPGLAGGYNEQFF
>TRBV18|TRBJ2-7|few|TRBD2
TGTGCCAGCTCACTAGCGGGAGCATTATACGAGCAGTACTTC
CASSLAGALYEQYF
>TRBV19|TRBJ1-6|-|TRBD1
TGTGCCAGTAGTGCCGGGACAGGCCTTAATTCACCCCTCCACTTT
CASSAGTGLNSPLHF
>TRBV9|TRBJ1-5|-|-
TGTGCCAGCAGCGTAGACGGACAGCCCAATCAGCCCCAGCATTTT
CASSVDGQPNQPQHF
>TRBV29-1|TRBJ2-7|-|TRBD1
TGCAGCGTTGGACAGGGTACCTACGAGCAGTACTTC
CSVGQGTYEQYF
>TRBV5-1|TRBJ1-2|-|-
TGCGCCAGCAGCCAATCAGAGGCGTCCGGCGGCACTAACTATGGCTACACCTTC
CASSQSEASGGTNYGYTF
>TRBV7-9|TRBJ1-2|-|-
TGTGCCAGCAGCCAAAGAGATGGCTACACCTTC
CASSQRDGYTF
>TRBV7-9|TRBJ1-1|-|-
TGTGCCAGCAGCTTAGTAGTTGGCCGCTTGAACACTGAAGCTTTCTTT
CASSLVVGRLNTEAFF
>TRBV5-8|TRBJ1-5|-|TRBD1
TGTGCCAGCAGCCTCGACAGGGGTCATCAGCCCCAGCATTTT
CASSLDRGHQPQHF
>TRBV5-1|TRBJ2-3|-|-
TGCGCCAGCAGCCGGACTCCCACAGATACGCAGTATTTT
CASSRTPTDTQYF
>TRBV18|TRBJ2-7|-|-
TGTGCCAGCTCACCCCGGGCAGGGATCTACGAGCAGTACTTC
CASSPRAGIYEQYF
>TRBV28|TRBJ2-7|-|-
TGTGCCAGCAGTCGTGGTGCAGCCTACGAGCAGTACTTC
CASSRGAAYEQYF
>TRBV11-2|TRBJ2-7|once|-
TGTGCCAGCAGACGGACTGGCTCCTACGAGCAGTACTTC
CASRRTGSYEQYF
>TRBV5-1|TRBJ1-2|-|-
TGCGCCAGCAGCGATCCCCCAGTTAACTATGGCTACACCTTC
CASSDPPVNYGYTF
>TRBV11-2|TRBJ2-6|-|TRBD1
TGTGCCAGCAGGACATACCGGGACAGGGGGCCTGGGGCCAACGTCCTGACTTTC
CASRTYRDRGPGANVLTF
>TRBV5-1|TRBJ2-5|-|TRBD2
TGCGCCAGCAGCCCGAACGTAGCGGGAGGAGAGACCCAGTACTTC
CASSPNVAGGETQYF
>TRBV7-9|TRBJ1-1|-|-
TGTGCCAGCAGCTTTTCCACTAACACTGAAGCTTTCTTT
CASSFSTNTEAFF
>TRBV18|TRBJ1-2|-|-
TGTGCCAGCTCACCCGAAAATAACTATGGCTACACCTTC
CASSPENNYGYTF
>TRBV18|TRBJ1-1|-|-
TGTGCCAGCTCACCACGGGACGAGTCCACTGAAGCTTTCTTT
CASSPRDESTEAFF
>TRBV10-3|TRBJ1-3|-|-
TGTGCCATCAGGGCGGGGCACACGTACTCTGGAAACACCATATATTTT
CAIRAGHTYSGNTIYF
>TRBV5-1|TRBJ1-4|-|TRBD1
TGCGCCAGCAGCTTCACCGGGACAGGGAATGAAAAACTGTTTTTT
CASSFTGTGNEKLFF
>TRBV7-9|TRBJ2-7|-|-
TGTGCCAGCAGCTTGAAGGGAAGCGAGCAGTACTTC
CASSLKGSEQYF
>TRBV9|TRBJ1-3|-|-
TGTGCCAGCAGCCTATCTCCCCAGAGCTCTGGAAACACCATATATTTT
CASSLSPQSSGNTIYF
>TRBV4-1|TRBJ2-7|-|-
TGCGCCAGCAGCCAAGTGAAAACGAACAAACCGTACGAGCAGTACTTC
CASSQVKTNKPYEQYF
>TRBV5-4|TRBJ2-1|-|-
TGTGCCAGCAGCAGCCGACAAGGAGGCTACAATGAGCAGTTCTTC
CASSSRQGGYNEQFF
>TRBV6-5|TRBJ2-7|-|-
TGTGCCAGCAGCCACGGCGGGTCCGACTACGAGCAGTACTTC
CASSHGGSDYEQYF
>TRBV18|TRBJ2-7|-|-
TGTGCCAGCTCACCACCGGAGGGATACTGGGAGCAGTACTTC
CASSPPEGYWEQYF
>TRBV11-2|TRBJ1-3|-|TRBD1
TGTGCCAGCAGTCTCGACAGGGGATCAAACACCATATATTTT
CASSLDRGSNTIYF
>TRBV10-3|TRBJ1-2|-|-
TGTGCCATCAGTGAATTTAATACCAGGGGCCGATTAAACTATGGCTACACCTTC
CAISEFNTRGRLNYGYTF
>TRBV5-5|TRBJ2-1|-|TRBD1
TGTGCCAGCAGCTTGGGAGGGGGCTTCTACAATGAGCAGTTCTTC
CASSLGGGFYNEQFF
>TRBV9|TRBJ2-3|-|TRBD1
TGTGCCAGCAGCGTCGCAGGGGGCTTCGGCACAGATACGCAGTATTTT
CASSVAGGFGTDTQYF
>TRBV15|TRBJ2-3|-|-
TGTGCCACCAGCAGAGAAATCCGCGGCGCAGGGCAGTATTTT
CATSREIRGAGQYF
>TRBV19|TRBJ2-1|-|TRBD2
TGTGCCAGTAGTATGACTAGCGGTGAGCAGTTCTTC
CASSMTSGEQFF
>TRBV10-3|TRBJ1-2|-|TRBD1
TGTGCCATCAGTGATTACAGGGGAAACGGTGGCTACACCTTC
CAISDYRGNGGYTF
>TRBV6-5|TRBJ1-5|-|-
TGTGCCAGCAGACTGGACAGCCGACTTAATCAGCCCCAGCATTTT
CASRLDSRLNQPQHF
>TRBV5-1|TRBJ1-1|-|-
TGCGCCAGCAGCTTGGAAGGGTGGAAAGACGATCAAGCTTTCTTT
CASSLEGWKDDQAFF
>TRBV12-3/TRBV12-4|TRBJ1-3|-|-
TGTGCCAGCAAGTCAAGCTCTGGAAACACCATATATTTT
CASKSSSGNTIYF
>TRBV6-5|TRBJ1-1|-|TRBD1
TGTGCCAGCAACGACAGGGGGGACACTGAAGCTTTCTTT
CASNDRGDTEAFF
>TRBV7-6|TRBJ2-1|-|TRBD2
TGTGCCAGCAGCTTAGGGGGCGGGAGGGCCCTAGATGAGCAGTTCTTC
CASSLGGGRALDEQFF
>TRBV9|TRBJ2-7|-|-
TGTGCCAGCAAGACCTTCACGCGGGGCTACGAGCAGTACTTC
CASKTFTRGYEQYF
>TRBV11-2|TRBJ2-4|-|-
TGTGCCAGCAGCTTGGCGGCGGGGCCCAAAAACATTCAGTACTTC
CASSLAAGPKNIQYF
>TRBV3-1/TRBV3-2|TRBJ1-2|-|-
TGTGCCAGCAGCTCCTCGAGGGATGGCTACACCTTC
CASSSSRDGYTF
>TRBV15|TRBJ1-5|-|-
TGTGCCACCGGCTCAGGGGGCAATCAGCCCCAGCATTTT
CATGSGGNQPQHF
>TRBV18|TRBJ2-2|-|-
TGTGCCAGCTCACCAAGGGTAAACACCGGGGAGCTGTTTTTT
CASSPRVNTGELFF
>TRBV24-1|TRBJ2-7|-|-
TGTGCCACCAGTGATTCCGGGAACCCCTCCAGGCAGTACTTC
CATSDSGNPSRQYF
>TRBV4-1|TRBJ1-3|once|-
TGCGCCAGCAGCCAAGAAATACAGCGAGCAGGACTTTCTGGAAACACCATATATTTT
CASSQEIQRAGLSGNTIYF
>TRBV11-3|TRBJ2-7|-|-
TGTGCCAGCAGCTTAGGGTCTCTCAGGTTCAGGGCATACGAGCAGTACTTC
CASSLGSLRFRAYEQYF
>TRBV5-1|TRBJ1-1|-|-
TGCGCCAGCAGCTATGGCAGTCCCATGAACACTGAAGCTTTCTTT
CASSYGSPMNTEAFF
>TRBV5-1|TRBJ1-1|-|-
TGCGCCAGCAGCTCCCAACAGGGTGACACTGAAGCTTTCTTT
CASSSQQGDTEAFF
>TRBV18|TRBJ1-3|-|TRBD1
TGTGCCAGCTCACCATCGGGGACAGAAGGAAACACCATATATTTT
CASSPSGTEGNTIYF
>TRBV13|TRBJ2-5|once|-
TGTGCCAGCAGCCGGACAGTTTATAGAGAGACCCAGTACTTC
CASSRTVYRETQYF
>TRBV11-3|TRBJ2-3|-|TRBD2
TGTGCCAGCAGCTTAGGTCGGACTAGCGGAACTACCACAGATACGCAGTATTTT
CASSLGRTSGTTTDTQYF
>TRBV11-2|TRBJ2-1|-|TRBD2
TGTGCCAGCAGCCCACTGACTAGCACGAATGAGCAGTTCTTC
CASSPLTSTNEQFF
>TRBV10-3|TRBJ1-2|-|-
TGTGCCATCACCGGGGGAGAGGAGGGGAACTATGGCTACACCTTC
CAITGGEEGNYGYTF